This T cell receptor (beta chain) derives from a study of T cell repertoires in cytomegalovirus infection (dated by TCRdb to about 2019). Study-level background: Peptide stimulations targeted recently identified HLA-C-restricted CMV epitopes, whose presentation resists viral immunomodulation, together with well-studied HLA-B-restricted epitopes. Donor HLA type was relevant to the analysis, because carriage of CMV infection together with the matching HLA type was indicated by public TCR beta signatures.

The label giving this sample's treatment or condition can be read as: in vitro stimulation with specific CMV peptide epitopes to enrich CMV-specific T cells. Points the paper makes about the study in general: The ex vivo response was dominated by HLA-C-restricted CMV-specific TCR beta clonotypes, which also provided the single most frequent clonotype in two of eight donors. In both this cohort and an independent roughly 400-donor cohort, the cumulative frequency of public TCR beta family members distinguished carriers of CMV infection plus the relevant HLA type.

To note about this clonotype: The antigen it binds to is not known. Base quality data are lacking; no much larger clone is found one base away.

The sequencer listed for this sample is Illumina HiSeq 1500. TCRdb trimmed public reads at Q25 via fastp, called clones via MiXCR and kept in-frame beta chains. For every CDR3 protein sequence, its rows merge into one entry that carries the most common genes and DNA. The sample data list some 500,000 distinct CDR3 sequences, and roughly 42% of these were observed just once. 40% to 60% of the sample lies in the top ten. The TCR was taken from a human donor in good health (CMV status not recorded). Some clones in this sample may be carry-over from other donors' samples. Sequencing was performed on cultured PBMCs, taken from culture after CMV antigen stimulation.

CDR3 reads: CASSKLAVQETQYF. The base sequence is TGTGCCAGCAGTAAACTAGCGGTCCAAGAGACCCAGTACTTC. The chain is made from TRBV25-1 and TRBJ2-5; 8 of the junction bases match TRBD2. Inclusive of the bounding cysteine and phenylalanine, the CDR3 is 14 residues long. The CDR3 DNA has 42 bases and is translated from base 1. CDR1 and CDR2, looked up from the germline V gene, are MGHDK and SYGVNS. V is trimmed back by 5 bases and J by 1 base, and the junction contains 3 bases that no gene match accounts for.